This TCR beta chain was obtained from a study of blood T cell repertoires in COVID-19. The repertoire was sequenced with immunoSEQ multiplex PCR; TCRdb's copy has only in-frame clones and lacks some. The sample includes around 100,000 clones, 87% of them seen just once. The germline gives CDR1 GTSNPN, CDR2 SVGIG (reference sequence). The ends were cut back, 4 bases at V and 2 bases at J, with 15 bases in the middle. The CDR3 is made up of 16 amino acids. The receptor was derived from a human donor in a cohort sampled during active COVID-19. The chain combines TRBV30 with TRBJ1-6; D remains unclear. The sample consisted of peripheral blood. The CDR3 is CAWTPVGRTYNSPLHF. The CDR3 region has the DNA TGTGCCTGGACCCCAGTCGGGAGGACCTATAATTCACCCCTCCACTTT.